This T cell receptor beta chain came from a study of metastatic and nonmetastatic thyroid tumors. Study details: Repertoire comparisons spanned blood and tumor or nodule tissue from malignant and benign thyroid patients.

CDR3 length: 17 amino acids. Germline CDR1 reads LGHDT; CDR2 reads YNNKEL (reference sequence). V was clipped by 2 bases and J by 2 bases, with 16 bases between them. Thyroid surgery had not been preceded by any treatment in any patient. This clone was seen at least ten times. The antigen remains unidentified. Findings of the study overall: In blood and tumor, TCR beta diversity was reportedly significantly higher in malignant thyroid tumors than in benign nodules.

In the source study's methods: Building a distant-metastasis classifier for papillary thyroid cancer drew on CDR3 differences across clinicopathological groups. Via MiXCR, TCRdb re-called the PCR reads. TCRdb, not the authors, supplied the V and J calls. The sample has approximately 90,000 clones, roughly 13% seen once. V gene TRBV3-1 combines with J gene TRBJ2-1; D may be TRBD2 (6 bases). What was sequenced was blood. The TCR comes from a female donor with papillary thyroid cancer or a benign thyroid nodule (not recorded which). Some clones in this sample may be carry-over from other donors' samples. CDR3: CASSQRLVGRTYNEQFF. The CDR3 DNA reads as TGTGCCAGCAGCCAAAGATTAGTCGGGAGAACCTACAATGAGCAGTTCTTC.